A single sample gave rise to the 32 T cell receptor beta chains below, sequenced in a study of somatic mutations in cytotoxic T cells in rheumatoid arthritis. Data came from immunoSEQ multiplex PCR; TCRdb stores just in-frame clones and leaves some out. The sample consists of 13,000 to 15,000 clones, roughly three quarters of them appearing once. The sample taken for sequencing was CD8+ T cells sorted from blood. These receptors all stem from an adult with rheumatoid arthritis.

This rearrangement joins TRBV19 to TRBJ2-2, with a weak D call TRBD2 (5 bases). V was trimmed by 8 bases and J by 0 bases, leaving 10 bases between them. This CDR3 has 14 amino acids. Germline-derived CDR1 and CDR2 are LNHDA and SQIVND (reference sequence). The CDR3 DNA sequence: TGTGCCAGTGGTCGGGGTGCGAACACCGGGGAGCTGTTTTTT. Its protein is CASGRGANTGELFF.

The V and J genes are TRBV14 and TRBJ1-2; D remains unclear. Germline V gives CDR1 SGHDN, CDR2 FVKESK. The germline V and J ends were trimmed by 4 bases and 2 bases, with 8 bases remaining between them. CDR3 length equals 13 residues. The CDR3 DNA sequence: TGTGCCAGCAGCCCCTCCAAGAACTATGGCTACACCTTC. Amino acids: CASSPSKNYGYTF.

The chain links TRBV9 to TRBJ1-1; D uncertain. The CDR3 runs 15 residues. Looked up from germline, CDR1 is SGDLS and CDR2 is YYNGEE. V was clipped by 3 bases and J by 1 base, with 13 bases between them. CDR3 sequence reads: CASSAPAGGNTEAFF. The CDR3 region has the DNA TGTGCCAGCAGCGCCCCCGCGGGAGGGAACACTGAAGCTTTCTTT.

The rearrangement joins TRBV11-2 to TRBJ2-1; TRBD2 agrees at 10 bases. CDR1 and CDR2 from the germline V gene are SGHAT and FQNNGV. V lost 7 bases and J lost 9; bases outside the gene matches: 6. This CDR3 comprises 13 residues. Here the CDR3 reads CASTHLAGGEQFF. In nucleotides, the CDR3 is TGTGCCAGCACCCACTTAGCGGGAGGTGAGCAGTTCTTC.

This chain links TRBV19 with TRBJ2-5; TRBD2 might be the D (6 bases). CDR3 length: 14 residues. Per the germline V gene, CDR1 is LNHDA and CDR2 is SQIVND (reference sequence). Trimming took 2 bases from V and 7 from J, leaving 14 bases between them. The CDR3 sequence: CASSIRAGKGTQYF. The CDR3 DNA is TGTGCCAGTAGTATAAGGGCGGGAAAAGGGACCCAGTACTTC. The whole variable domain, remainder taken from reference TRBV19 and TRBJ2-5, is DGGITQSPKYLFRKEGQNVTLSCEQNLNHDAMYWYRQDPGQGLRLIYYSQIVNDFQKGDIAEGYSVSREKKESFPLTVTSAQKNPTAFYLCASSIRAGKGTQYFGPGTRLLVL.

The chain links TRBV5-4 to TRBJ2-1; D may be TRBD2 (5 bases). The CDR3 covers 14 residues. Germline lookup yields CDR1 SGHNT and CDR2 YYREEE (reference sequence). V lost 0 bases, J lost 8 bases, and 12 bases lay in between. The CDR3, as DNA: TGTGCCAGCAGCTTGGCCGCGGCCGGGGATGAGCAGTTCTTC. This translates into CASSLAAAGDEQFF.

CDR3 amino acids: CASSLAYGTANTGELFF. CDR3 bases: TGTGCCAGCAGCTTAGCTTACGGGACAGCGAACACCGGGGAGCTGTTTTTT. The rearrangement joins TRBV7-7 to TRBJ2-2, with 7 bases fitting TRBD1. The germline CDR1 and CDR2 sequences are SSHAT and FNYEAQ (reference sequence). Trimming at V came to 0 bases and at J to 0 bases, leaving 4 bases not matched to a gene. CDR3 length equals 17 residues.

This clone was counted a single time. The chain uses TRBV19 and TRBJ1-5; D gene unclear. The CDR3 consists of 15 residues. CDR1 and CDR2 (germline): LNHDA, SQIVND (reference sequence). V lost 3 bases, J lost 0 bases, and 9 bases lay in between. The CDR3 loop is CASSILIFSNQPQHF. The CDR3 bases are TGTGCCAGTAGTATTCTTATTTTTAGCAATCAGCCCCAGCATTTT.

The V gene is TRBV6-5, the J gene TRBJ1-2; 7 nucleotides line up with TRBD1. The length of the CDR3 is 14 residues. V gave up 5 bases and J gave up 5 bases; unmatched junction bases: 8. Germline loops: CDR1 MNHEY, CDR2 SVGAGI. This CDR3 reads CASSTRQGGYGYTF. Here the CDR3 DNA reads TGTGCCAGCAGTACCCGACAGGGAGGGTATGGCTACACCTTC.

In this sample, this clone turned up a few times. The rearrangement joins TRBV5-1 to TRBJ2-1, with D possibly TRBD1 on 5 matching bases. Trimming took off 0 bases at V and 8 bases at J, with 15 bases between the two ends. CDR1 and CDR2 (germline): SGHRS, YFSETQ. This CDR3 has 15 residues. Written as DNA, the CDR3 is TGCGCCAGCAGCTTGGAGGGTCAGGGCAGGGATGAGCAGTTCTTC. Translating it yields CASSLEGQGRDEQFF.

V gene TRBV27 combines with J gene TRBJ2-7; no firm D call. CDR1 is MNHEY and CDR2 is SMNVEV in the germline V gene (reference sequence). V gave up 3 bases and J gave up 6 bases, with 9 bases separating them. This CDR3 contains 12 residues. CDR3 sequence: CASSFIGTEQYF. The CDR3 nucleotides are TGTGCCAGCAGTTTTATAGGAACCGAGCAGTACTTC.

CDR3 amino acids: CATSSLGQGLYEQYF. The CDR3 coding sequence is TGTGCCACCAGCAGCCTGGGACAGGGGCTCTACGAGCAGTACTTC. J is TRBJ2-7 and V is TRBV15; TRBD1 matches 10 bases. Germline V gene data show CDR1 as LNHNV and CDR2 as YYDKDF (reference sequence). The CDR3 sequence is 15 residues long. Trimming at V came to 3 bases and at J to 3 bases, leaving 5 bases not matched to a gene.

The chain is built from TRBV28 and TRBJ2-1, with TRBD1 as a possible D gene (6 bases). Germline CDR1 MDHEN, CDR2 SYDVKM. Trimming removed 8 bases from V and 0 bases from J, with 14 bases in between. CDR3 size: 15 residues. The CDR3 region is CASCRGRSSYNEQFF. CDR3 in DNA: TGTGCCAGCTGCAGGGGACGGAGCTCCTACAATGAGCAGTTCTTC.

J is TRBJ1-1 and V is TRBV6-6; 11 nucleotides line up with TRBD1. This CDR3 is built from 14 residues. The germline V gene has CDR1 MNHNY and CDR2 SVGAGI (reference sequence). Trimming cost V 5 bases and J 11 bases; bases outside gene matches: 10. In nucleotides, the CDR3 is TGTGCCAGCAGTCCCCGGACAGGGGGCAAGATGGCTTTCTTT. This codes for CASSPRTGGKMAFF.

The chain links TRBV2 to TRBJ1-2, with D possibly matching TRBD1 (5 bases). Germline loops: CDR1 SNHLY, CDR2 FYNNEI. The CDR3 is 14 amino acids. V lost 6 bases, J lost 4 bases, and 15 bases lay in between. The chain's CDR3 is CASRLRGPPYGYTF. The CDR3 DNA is TGTGCCAGCAGATTAAGGGGACCCCCCTATGGCTACACCTTC.

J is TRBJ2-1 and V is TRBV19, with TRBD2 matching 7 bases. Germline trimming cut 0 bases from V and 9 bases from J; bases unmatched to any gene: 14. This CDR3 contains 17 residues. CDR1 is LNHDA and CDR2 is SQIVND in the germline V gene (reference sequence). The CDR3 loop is CASSIDLPGGSKGEQFF. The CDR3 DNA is TGTGCCAGTAGTATAGATCTCCCGGGAGGTAGTAAGGGTGAGCAGTTCTTC.

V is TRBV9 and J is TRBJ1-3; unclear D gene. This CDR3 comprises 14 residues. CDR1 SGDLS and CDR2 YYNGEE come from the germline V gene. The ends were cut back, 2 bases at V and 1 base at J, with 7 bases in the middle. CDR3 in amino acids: CASSVAISGNTIYF. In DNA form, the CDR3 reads TGTGCCAGCAGCGTGGCCATTTCTGGAAACACCATATATTTT.

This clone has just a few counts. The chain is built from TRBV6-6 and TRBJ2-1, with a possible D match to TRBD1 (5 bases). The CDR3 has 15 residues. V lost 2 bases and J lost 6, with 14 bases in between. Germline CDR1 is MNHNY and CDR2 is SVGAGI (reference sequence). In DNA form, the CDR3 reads TGTGCCAGCAGTTACGCCCCAGGGATCCGCAATGAGCAGTTCTTC. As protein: CASSYAPGIRNEQFF.

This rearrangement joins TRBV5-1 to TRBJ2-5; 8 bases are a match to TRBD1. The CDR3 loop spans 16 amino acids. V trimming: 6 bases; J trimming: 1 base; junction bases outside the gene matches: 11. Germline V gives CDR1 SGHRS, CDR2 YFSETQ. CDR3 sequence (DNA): TGCGCCAGCACCCCCTTCGGGACAGGTCTCCAAGAGACCCAGTACTTC. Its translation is CASTPFGTGLQETQYF.

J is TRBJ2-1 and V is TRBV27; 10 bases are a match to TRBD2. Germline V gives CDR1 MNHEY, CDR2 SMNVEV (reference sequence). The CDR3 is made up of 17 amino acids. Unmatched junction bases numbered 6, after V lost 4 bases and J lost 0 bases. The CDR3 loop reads CASSSPSSGSSYNEQFF. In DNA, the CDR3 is TGTGCCAGCAGTTCCCCCTCTAGCGGGAGCTCCTACAATGAGCAGTTCTTC.

The chain's CDR3 is CASFRTGTAYGYTF. CDR3 nucleotides: TGTGCCAGTTTCCGAACGGGGACCGCCTATGGCTACACCTTC. The genes are TRBV19 and TRBJ1-2, with a weak D call TRBD1 (5 bases). Looked up from germline, CDR1 is LNHDA and CDR2 is SQIVND (reference sequence). The CDR3 runs to 14 residues. The V end lost 8 bases, the J end lost 4 bases, and 17 bases lay between the germline ends. Looking up the rest from reference TRBV19 and TRBJ1-2 gives the full variable domain: DGGITQSPKYLFRKEGQNVTLSCEQNLNHDAMYWYRQDPGQGLRLIYYSQIVNDFQKGDIAEGYSVSREKKESFPLTVTSAQKNPTAFYLCASFRTGTAYGYTFGSGTRLTVV.

This CDR3 is CAWTEGQGAYEQYF. CDR3 in DNA: TGTGCCTGGACTGAGGGACAGGGGGCCTACGAGCAGTACTTC. The rearrangement uses TRBV30 and TRBJ2-7, with TRBD1 matching 11 bases. Germline V CDR1 and CDR2: GTSNPN, SVGIG (reference sequence). V was pared by 4 bases and J by 2 bases, with 4 bases of the junction left unmatched. The CDR3 length is 14 residues.

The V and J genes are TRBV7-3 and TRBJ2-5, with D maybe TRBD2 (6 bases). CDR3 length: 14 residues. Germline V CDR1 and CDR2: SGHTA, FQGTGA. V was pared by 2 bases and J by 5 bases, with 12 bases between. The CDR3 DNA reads TGTGCCAGCAGCTTATTGGGGGACTCGGAGACCCAGTACTTC. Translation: CASSLLGDSETQYF.

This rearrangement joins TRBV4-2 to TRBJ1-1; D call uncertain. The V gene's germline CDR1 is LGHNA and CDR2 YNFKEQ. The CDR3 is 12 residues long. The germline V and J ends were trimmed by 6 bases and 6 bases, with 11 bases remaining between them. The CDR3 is CASSPSGAEAFF. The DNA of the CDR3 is TGTGCCAGCAGTCCTAGTGGGGCTGAAGCTTTCTTT.

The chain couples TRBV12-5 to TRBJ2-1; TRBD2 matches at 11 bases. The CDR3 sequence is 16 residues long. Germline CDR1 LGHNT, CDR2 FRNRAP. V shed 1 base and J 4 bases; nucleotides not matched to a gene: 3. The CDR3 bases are TGTGCTAGTGGTTTGGCGGGGACTAGCGGTTACAATGAGCAGTTCTTC. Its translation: CASGLAGTSGYNEQFF.

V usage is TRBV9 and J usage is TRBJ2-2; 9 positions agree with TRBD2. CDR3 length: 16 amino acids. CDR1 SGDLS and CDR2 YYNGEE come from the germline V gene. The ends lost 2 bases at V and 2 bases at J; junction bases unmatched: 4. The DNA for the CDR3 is TGTGCCAGCAGCGTGGAGCGGGGGGCAAACACCGGGGAGCTGTTTTTT. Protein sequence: CASSVERGANTGELFF.

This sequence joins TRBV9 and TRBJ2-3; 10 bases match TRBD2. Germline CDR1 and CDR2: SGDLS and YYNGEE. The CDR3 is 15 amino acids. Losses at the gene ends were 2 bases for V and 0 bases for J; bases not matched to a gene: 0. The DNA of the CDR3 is TGTGCCAGCAGCGTTAGCGGGGGGAGCACAGATACGCAGTATTTT. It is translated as CASSVSGGSTDTQYF. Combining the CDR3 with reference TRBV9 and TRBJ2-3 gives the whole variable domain DSGVTQTPKHLITATGQRVTLRCSPRSGDLSVYWYQQSLDQGLQFLIQYYNGEERAKGNILERFSAQQFPDLHSELNLSSLELGDSALYFCASSVSGGSTDTQYFGPGTRLTVL.

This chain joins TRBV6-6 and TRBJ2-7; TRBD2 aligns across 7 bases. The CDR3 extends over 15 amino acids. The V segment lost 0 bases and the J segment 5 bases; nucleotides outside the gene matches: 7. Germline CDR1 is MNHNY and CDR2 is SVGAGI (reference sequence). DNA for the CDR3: TGTGCCAGCAGTTACTCCCCCTCTGGGGGGGACGAGCAGTACTTC. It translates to CASSYSPSGGDEQYF.

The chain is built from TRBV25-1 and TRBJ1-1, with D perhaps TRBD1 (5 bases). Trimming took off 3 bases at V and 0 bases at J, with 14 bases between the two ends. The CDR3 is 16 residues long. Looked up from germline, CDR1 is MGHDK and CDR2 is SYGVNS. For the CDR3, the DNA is TGTGCCAGCAGTGAGGGGGACGGTCTTTTGAACACTGAAGCTTTCTTT. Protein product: CASSEGDGLLNTEAFF.

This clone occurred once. CDR3 residues: CASSSGGFGTYNEQFF. DNA of the CDR3: TGTGCCAGCTCGTCAGGGGGCTTCGGCACCTACAATGAGCAGTTCTTC. The V gene is TRBV27, the J gene TRBJ2-1; TRBD1 matches at 8 bases. Germline V gene sequence: CDR1 MNHEY, CDR2 SMNVEV (reference sequence). The CDR3 sequence is 16 residues long. The trim removed 8 bases at V and 2 bases at J, leaving 11 bases unmatched.

The CDR3 DNA reads TGTGCCAGCAGTTTAGGACGGGGGCGAGGTACGCAGTATTTT. This codes for CASSLGRGRGTQYF. V is TRBV28 and J is TRBJ2-3; D is tentatively TRBD1 or TRBD2 (6 bases each). Germline CDR1 and CDR2: MDHEN and SYDVKM. Between the trimmed V and J ends, which lost 2 bases and 8 bases, there was a span of 14 bases. The CDR3 sequence is 14 residues long.

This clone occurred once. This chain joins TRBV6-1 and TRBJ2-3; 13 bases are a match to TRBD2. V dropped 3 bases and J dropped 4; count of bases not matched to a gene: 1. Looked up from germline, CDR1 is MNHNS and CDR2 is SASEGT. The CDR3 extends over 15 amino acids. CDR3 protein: CASSDGTSGADTQYF. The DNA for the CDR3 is TGTGCCAGCAGTGACGGGACTAGCGGGGCAGATACGCAGTATTTT.